A selection of T cell receptor beta chains follows, all from one sample in a study of post-analysis software for immune sequencing data. TCRdb re-called the PCR reads through MiXCR, storing one row per CDR3 protein. The sample gives 700,000 to 900,000 distinct CDR3 sequences, 40% to 55% of which show up once; roughly 4.9% is in the top ten. The material sequenced was blood. The receptors here all came from a girl aged 5-17 years with multiple sclerosis. The CDR3 runs from the conserved cysteine through the conserved F or W. Each record gives: V gene, clone size, D gene, J gene, CDR3 protein, CDR3 DNA. D genes are given only for firm matches. The size entry is marked missing in some rows and otherwise reads once, few, many or a size class.

>TRBV24-1|NA|NA|TRBJ2-2
CATRGTRRQNTGELFF
TGTGCCACCAGGGGGACCCGTAGACAGAACACCGGGGAGCTGTTTTTT
>TRBV7-2|NA|TRBD2|TRBJ2-7
CASSLDELADYEQYF
TGTGCCAGCAGCTTAGATGAACTAGCGGACTACGAGCAGTACTTC
>TRBV19|NA|NA|TRBJ1-2
CASSMLAGDRYGYTF
TGTGCCAGTAGTATGTTGGCAGGGGATCGCTATGGCTACACCTTC
>TRBV24-1|NA|TRBD2|TRBJ2-1
CATSDISGASSYNEQFF
TGTGCCACCAGTGATATTAGCGGGGCGAGCTCCTACAATGAGCAGTTCTTC
>TRBV12-3/TRBV12-4|NA|NA|TRBJ1-1
CASSFGQRNTEAFF
TGTGCCAGCAGTTTCGGGCAGCGGAACACTGAAGCTTTCTTT
>TRBV6-4|few|NA|TRBJ2-3
CASSEGRAPSTDTQYF
TGTGCCAGCAGTGAAGGACGGGCGCCGAGCACAGATACGCAGTATTTT
>TRBV29-1|NA|NA|TRBJ2-7
CSVWSDNEQYF
TGCAGCGTTTGGTCCGACAATGAGCAGTACTTC
>TRBV20-1|NA|NA|TRBJ1-6
CSARVKGYSPLHF
TGCAGTGCTAGAGTCAAGGGATATTCACCCCTCCACTTT
>TRBV11-2|NA|TRBD1|TRBJ1-2
CASSSDREHNYGYTF
TGTGCCAGCAGCTCGGACAGGGAACATAACTATGGCTACACCTTC
>TRBV5-1|few|NA|TRBJ2-3
CASTELNPSTDTQYF
TGCGCCAGCACCGAACTCAATCCAAGCACAGATACGCAGTATTTT
>TRBV7-9|once|TRBD2|TRBJ2-5
CASSLAGLAGIGETQYF
TGTGCCAGCAGCTTAGCGGGTTTAGCGGGAATCGGGGAGACCCAGTACTTC
>TRBV5-1|few|TRBD2|TRBJ2-3
CASSAGRDTDTQYF
TGCGCCAGCAGCGCAGGGAGGGACACAGATACGCAGTATTTT
>TRBV3-1|NA|TRBD1|TRBJ2-7
CASSHRDRKYEQYF
TGTGCCAGCAGCCATCGGGACAGGAAATACGAGCAGTACTTC
>TRBV20-1|NA|TRBD1|TRBJ1-2
CSALDRGRDGYTF
TGCAGTGCCCTAGACAGGGGGCGGGATGGCTACACCTTC
>TRBV7-9|few|NA|TRBJ1-1
CASSLALTMNTEAFF
TGTGCCAGCAGCTTAGCACTGACTATGAACACTGAAGCTTTCTTT
>TRBV6-1|NA|TRBD1|TRBJ1-5
CASSEGGTVGQPQHF
TGTGCCAGCAGTGAAGGAGGGACAGTAGGTCAGCCCCAGCATTTT
>TRBV20-1|few|NA|TRBJ2-7
CSARVLAGEQYF
TGCAGTGCTAGAGTACTAGCTGGCGAGCAGTACTTC